The 20 T cell receptor beta chains below all came from one sample that was sequenced in a study of OX40 agonist ivuxolimab in advanced cancers. Clones were read by immunoSEQ multiplex PCR, and TCRdb kept only the in-frame ones, dropping some. Of around 97,000 clones listed, about nine tenths are singletons. Material: CD4+ or CD8+ T cells sorted from blood, obtained in a trial of the OX40 agonist ivuxolimab. Receptors originate from an adult with an advanced solid tumor such as melanoma, head and neck, liver or kidney cancer.

This clone showed up just once. The rearrangement links TRBV9 to TRBJ1-1; weak D call: TRBD1 (6 bases). The CDR3 is 17 residues long. Germline V gene lookup returns CDR1 SGDLS and CDR2 YYNGEE. V dropped 0 bases and J dropped 5 bases, with 20 bases sitting between them. This CDR3 reads CASSVGPHRGGRTEAFF. The CDR3 nucleotides read TGTGCCAGCAGCGTAGGCCCGCATAGGGGGGGGCGGACTGAAGCTTTCTTT.

This chain links TRBV12-5 with TRBJ2-1; D uncertain. This CDR3 comprises 12 residues. V was shortened by 6 bases and J by 6 bases, with 9 bases between the two germline ends. Germline V lookup: CDR1 LGHNT, CDR2 FRNRAP. As DNA, the CDR3 is TGTGCTAGTGGAGGTGGAATCAATGAGCAGTTCTTC. It codes for CASGGGINEQFF.

The chain couples TRBV27 to TRBJ1-6; D perhaps matches TRBD1 (5 bases). Trimming stripped 9 bases from V and 7 bases from J, with 22 bases between. Germline V CDR1 and CDR2: MNHEY, SMNVEV (reference sequence). The CDR3 consists of 16 residues. This CDR3 reads CARHWRGRDPNSPLHF. The CDR3 coding sequence is TGTGCCAGACACTGGAGGGGCAGGGATCCAAATTCACCCCTCCACTTT.

The chain uses TRBV5-1 and TRBJ1-1, with a possible D match to TRBD1 (5 bases). Germline CDR1 SGHRS, CDR2 YFSETQ. V lost 5 bases, J lost 0 bases, and 17 bases lay in between. This CDR3 has 16 amino acids. Here the CDR3 DNA reads TGCGCCAGCAGTCCCTCACCAGGGACCTTGAACACTGAAGCTTTCTTT. Translating gives CASSPSPGTLNTEAFF. Looking up the rest from reference TRBV5-1 and TRBJ1-1 gives the full variable domain: KAGVTQTPRYLIKTRGQQVTLSCSPISGHRSVSWYQQTPGQGLQFLFEYFSETQRNKGNFPGRFSGRQFSNSRSEMNVSTLELGDSALYLCASSPSPGTLNTEAFFGQGTRLTVV.

This chain links TRBV20-1 with TRBJ1-2; no clear D gene. CDR1 and CDR2 (germline): DFQATT, SNEGSKA (reference sequence). Between the trimmed V and J ends, which lost 3 bases and 7 bases, there was a span of 9 bases. CDR3 length equals 11 residues. The CDR3 region is CSASSSGGYTF. The CDR3 DNA reads TGCAGTGCTAGTTCGTCGGGTGGCTACACCTTC.

This clone was found once. CDR3 nucleotides: TGCAGCGTTGAAGACGGGCGGGGGGACACCGGGGAGCTGTTTTTT. It specifies CSVEDGRGDTGELFF. V and J are TRBV29-1 and TRBJ2-2; 8 nucleotides line up with TRBD2. Per the germline V gene, CDR1 is SQVTM and CDR2 is ANQGSEA. J gave up 3 bases and V 0 bases, and 3 bases lay outside the gene matches. This CDR3 region has 15 residues.

The chain is built from TRBV7-2 and TRBJ2-7; D is perhaps TRBD1 (5 bases). The V and J ends lost 1 base and 5 bases respectively, with 9 bases between them. Germline CDR1 SGHTA, CDR2 FQGNSA. The CDR3 runs to 13 residues. The CDR3 DNA sequence: TGTGCCAGCAGCTTAGAAGTAGGGGACGAGCAGTACTTC. Protein sequence: CASSLEVGDEQYF.

The V gene is TRBV5-6, the J gene TRBJ2-5, with 8 bases matching TRBD1. CDR3 size: 18 residues. Trimming cost V 3 bases and J 2 bases; bases outside gene matches: 15. The germline CDR1 and CDR2 sequences are SGHDT and YYEEEE. As DNA, the CDR3 is TGTGCCAGCAGCTACCGGACAGGGCTTAAAGATGGGCAAGAGACCCAGTACTTC. It codes for CASSYRTGLKDGQETQYF.

The V and J genes are TRBV6-1 and TRBJ1-1, with 11 nucleotides matching TRBD1. Germline CDR1 is MNHNS and CDR2 is SASEGT. V lost 1 base, J lost 3 bases, and 1 base stayed unmatched. There are 15 residues in the CDR3. The CDR3 bases are TGTGCCAGCAGTGAAGGGACAGGGGGCCACACTGAAGCTTTCTTT. Protein product: CASSEGTGGHTEAFF.

The J gene is TRBJ1-2, the V gene TRBV10-2, with unresolved D. Germline V lookup: CDR1 WSHSY, CDR2 SAAADI. V was trimmed by 0 bases and J by 8 bases, leaving 7 bases between them. The CDR3 totals 12 residues. DNA of the CDR3: TGCGCCAGCAGTGAGTCTGCGGGGGGCTACACCTTC. Its translation: CASSESAGGYTF.

V gene TRBV25-1 combines with J gene TRBJ2-7, with D perhaps given as TRBD1 or TRBD2 (5 bases each). The CDR3 is 15 amino acids. Germline V gene lookup returns CDR1 MGHDK and CDR2 SYGVNS. Trimming shortened V by 4 bases and J by 3 bases, and 16 bases separated the two germline ends. The CDR3 DNA is TGTGCCAGCAGTGGCCCTGGGGGACGGCTCTACGAGCAGTACTTC. Translating gives CASSGPGGRLYEQYF.

This clone was counted between two and nine times. The sample contains more than one DNA sequence encoding this CDR3. V is TRBV7-2 and J is TRBJ1-1; weak D call: TRBD1 (5 bases). The CDR3 contains 14 residues. Germline-derived CDR1 and CDR2 are SGHTA and FQGNSA. V lost 1 base and J 0 bases, leaving 6 bases between the germline ends. The CDR3 loop reads CASSLGQLNTEAFF. The CDR3 DNA reads TGTGCCAGCAGCTTAGGACAGCTGAACACTGAAGCTTTCTTT. Complete variable domain (other parts from reference TRBV7-2 and TRBJ1-1): GAGVSQSPSNKVTEKGKDVELRCDPISGHTALYWYRQSLGQGLEFLIYFQGNSAPDKSGLPSDRFSAERTGGSVSTLTIQRTQQEDSAVYLCASSLGQLNTEAFFGQGTRLTVV.

The chain employs TRBV6-5 and TRBJ1-1; D uncertain. Trimming stripped 5 bases from V and 1 base from J, with 14 bases between. CDR3 length: 15 amino acids. CDR1 is MNHEY, CDR2 SVGAGI, per germline. DNA for the CDR3: TGTGCCAGCAGTCCCCCTGGGAGGCCGAACACTGAAGCTTTCTTT. Its translation is CASSPPGRPNTEAFF.

The rearrangement links TRBV5-1 to TRBJ2-1; D is unresolved. The CDR3 covers 14 residues. Germline loops: CDR1 SGHRS, CDR2 YFSETQ. V lost 5 bases to trimming and J lost 1 base, with 10 bases between them. The CDR3 sequence is CASSAMWSYNEQFF. The CDR3 region has the DNA TGCGCCAGCAGTGCCATGTGGTCCTACAATGAGCAGTTCTTC.

V usage is TRBV6-5 and J usage is TRBJ1-6; D not resolved. Germline V CDR1 and CDR2: MNHEY, SVGAGI. V gave up 10 bases and J gave up 0 bases, with 10 bases separating them. The CDR3 length is 14 residues. The CDR3 sequence: CATRTSSYNSPLHF. The CDR3 DNA sequence: TGTGCCACCCGGACCAGCTCCTATAATTCACCCCTCCACTTT.

A few counts support this clone. The chain joins TRBV27 to TRBJ1-6, with 8 bases lining up with TRBD1. V trimming: 0 bases; J trimming: 9 bases; junction bases outside the gene matches: 7. The CDR3 spans 16 residues. Per germline, CDR1 MNHEY and CDR2 SMNVEV (reference sequence). The CDR3 sequence is CASSLSRQGMGSPLHF. The DNA of the CDR3 is TGTGCCAGCAGTTTATCCCGACAGGGGATGGGTTCACCCCTCCACTTT.

The rearrangement uses TRBV18 and TRBJ1-5; unclear D gene. V was cut by 3 bases and J by 9 bases, with 27 bases left in between. This CDR3 is built from 18 residues. Germline values: CDR1 KGHSH, CDR2 LQKENI. CDR3 sequence (DNA): TGTGCCAGCTCACCTACGCACACCTTCGGGGAAGGCCAATGGCCCCAGCATTTT. Protein sequence: CASSPTHTFGEGQWPQHF.

Ten or more counts support this clone. J is TRBJ2-7 and V is TRBV29-1; either TRBD1 or TRBD2 may supply D (5 bases each). Per the germline V gene, CDR1 is SQVTM and CDR2 is ANQGSEA. The CDR3 sequence is 11 residues long. The V and J ends lost 5 bases and 3 bases respectively, with 8 bases between them. This CDR3 is CSVRDGYEQYF. CDR3 bases: TGCAGCGTTAGGGACGGCTACGAGCAGTACTTC.

This clone was counted a single time. V and J are TRBV29-1 and TRBJ2-1; 12 bases are a match to TRBD2. The CDR3 totals 12 residues. V lost 5 bases, J lost 10 bases, and 3 bases stayed unmatched. Germline V lookup: CDR1 SQVTM, CDR2 ANQGSEA. CDR3 coding DNA: TGCAGCGTTCTAACTAGCGGGAGGGAGCAGTTCTTC. It translates to CSVLTSGREQFF.

This clone was recorded once. The CDR3 region is CASGPNTQETQYF. The CDR3 DNA sequence: TGTGCTAGTGGTCCGAACACCCAAGAGACCCAGTACTTC. The rearrangement joins TRBV12-5 to TRBJ2-5, with D unclear. The CDR3 runs to 13 residues. The V end lost 5 bases, the J end lost 1 base, and 8 bases lay between the germline ends. Germline V CDR1 and CDR2: LGHNT, FRNRAP.